These 14 T cell receptor beta chains were all obtained from the same sample, sequenced in a study of beta chain features in type 1 diabetes. Whole-study results and caveats: Shortening that was moderate but significant affected the TCRB CDR3s of Type 1 diabetes patients in all four CD4+ subsets.

Their target antigens are unknown. Expressed TCRB transcripts were sequenced, since all the RNA that had been isolated was reverse transcribed. The method was immunoSEQ multiplex PCR; TCRdb's version includes in-frame clones alone and lacks a portion of them. This table holds hundreds of thousands of clones, over 12% found once. The sequencing input was naive CD4+ T cells from blood. The receptors here all came from a young man with type 1 diabetes.

There are a few counts of this clone. This chain uses TRBV13 with TRBJ2-7; 9 bases align to TRBD2. Germline CDR1 reads PRHDT; CDR2 reads FYEKMQ (reference sequence). V gave up 3 bases and J gave up 0 bases; unmatched junction bases: 6. This CDR3 has 16 residues. This CDR3 reads CASSFLSGGNSYEQYF. CDR3 in DNA: TGTGCCAGCAGCTTCCTCAGCGGGGGGAACTCCTACGAGCAGTACTTC.

The rearrangement uses TRBV15 and TRBJ1-6; D unclear. Between the trimmed V and J ends, which lost 3 bases and 9 bases, there was a span of 24 bases. Germline CDR1 is LNHNV and CDR2 is YYDKDF (reference sequence). CDR3 length: 18 residues. Here the CDR3 reads CATSSRTGGTASGSPLHF. Here the CDR3 DNA reads TGTGCCACCAGCAGCAGGACGGGAGGAACCGCATCTGGTTCACCCCTCCACTTT.

This chain links TRBV29-1 with TRBJ1-5, with TRBD1 as a possible D gene (5 bases). Germline V gene lookup returns CDR1 SQVTM and CDR2 ANQGSEA. Deletions cut 7 bases from V and 11 bases from J, with 21 bases between. The CDR3 has 13 residues. This chain's CDR3 is CSAVGGSLQSQHF. The CDR3 coding sequence is TGCAGCGCCGTGGGGGGTTCCCTCCAGTCCCAGCATTTT.

This clone was found a few times. The V call is TRBV5-1, the J call TRBJ2-5; tentative D call: TRBD1 (5 bases). CDR3 size: 15 residues. Germline V gene sequence: CDR1 SGHRS, CDR2 YFSETQ. V shed 0 bases and J shed 1 base, with 10 bases lying between them. This chain's CDR3 is CASSLDPQGQETQYF. As DNA, the CDR3 is TGCGCCAGCAGCTTGGACCCCCAGGGCCAAGAGACCCAGTACTTC.

This clone turned up a few times. This sequence joins TRBV27 and TRBJ2-5, with TRBD1 identical over 7 bases. This CDR3 has 15 residues. Germline values: CDR1 MNHEY, CDR2 SMNVEV (reference sequence). The V and J ends lost 6 bases and 7 bases, in that order; junction bases with no gene match: 14. The CDR3, as DNA: TGTGCCAGCAGAAAGGGCAGGGTAACAGGGGTGACCCAGTACTTC. Translated: CASRKGRVTGVTQYF.

The rearrangement uses TRBV4-2 and TRBJ2-7; TRBD1 aligns across 10 bases. Germline CDR1 reads LGHNA; CDR2 reads YNFKEQ. This CDR3 is 15 amino acids long. The V gene end was trimmed by 5 bases and the J gene end by 2 bases; junction bases not matched to a gene: 6. The CDR3 here is CASSNRGQGAYEQYF. Here the CDR3 DNA reads TGTGCCAGCAGCAACCGCGGACAGGGGGCCTACGAGCAGTACTTC.

This clone has just a few counts. The rearrangement uses TRBV5-1 and TRBJ2-2; D possibly corresponds to TRBD2 (6 bases). Trimming took 4 bases from V and 2 from J, leaving 12 bases between them. The CDR3 length is 15 residues. The germline V gene has CDR1 SGHRS and CDR2 YFSETQ. The CDR3 sequence: CASSTGTVNTGELFF. The CDR3, as DNA: TGCGCCAGCAGCACGGGGACTGTTAACACCGGGGAGCTGTTTTTT. The entire variable domain, with the rest obtained from reference TRBV5-1 and TRBJ2-2, is as follows: KAGVTQTPRYLIKTRGQQVTLSCSPISGHRSVSWYQQTPGQGLQFLFEYFSETQRNKGNFPGRFSGRQFSNSRSEMNVSTLELGDSALYLCASSTGTVNTGELFFGEGSRLTVL.

This clone was counted a few times. This chain links TRBV25-1 with TRBJ1-3; no reliable D call. This CDR3 is 15 amino acids long. The germline V and J ends were trimmed by 3 bases and 3 bases, with 12 bases remaining between them. Germline V lookup: CDR1 MGHDK, CDR2 SYGVNS. The CDR3 DNA reads as TGTGCCAGCAGTGATGCGGGTCGCGGTGGAAACACCATATATTTT. Protein: CASSDAGRGGNTIYF.

The chain combines TRBV30 with TRBJ1-3, with TRBD1 matching over 7 bases. Germline V CDR1 and CDR2: GTSNPN, SVGIG (reference sequence). V was pared by 0 bases and J by 0 bases, with 5 bases of the junction left unmatched. This CDR3 spans 16 amino acids. CDR3 residues: CAWSVRGGPSGNTIYF. The DNA of the CDR3 is TGTGCCTGGAGTGTACGAGGGGGCCCCTCTGGAAACACCATATATTTT. Together with reference TRBV30 and TRBJ1-3, the CDR3 gives the full variable domain: SQTIHQWPATLVQPVGSPLSLECTVEGTSNPNLYWYRQAAGRGLQLLFYSVGIGQISSEVPQNLSASRPQDRQFILSSKKLLLSDSGFYLCAWSVRGGPSGNTIYFGEGSWLTVV.

This clone was observed a few times. The rearrangement joins TRBV7-2 to TRBJ2-6; 9 bases match TRBD1. J lost 1 base, V lost 9 bases, and 7 bases had no gene match. The germline V gene has CDR1 SGHTA and CDR2 FQGNSA. This CDR3 spans 16 amino acids. The CDR3 coding sequence is TGTGCCAGGAGCCCGGGACAGGGATCTGGGGCCAACGTCCTGACTTTC. This encodes CARSPGQGSGANVLTF.

This clone has just a few counts. This chain uses TRBV7-8 with TRBJ2-1, with D uncertain. From germline, CDR1 is SGHVS and CDR2 FQNEAQ. CDR3 size: 14 residues. Trimming took 0 bases from V and 2 from J, leaving 5 bases between them. The CDR3 sequence is CASSLAEAYNEQFF. CDR3 nucleotide sequence: TGTGCCAGCAGCTTAGCTGAAGCCTACAATGAGCAGTTCTTC.

The rearrangement uses TRBV7-9 and TRBJ1-5; D uncertain. The CDR3 loop spans 13 amino acids. CDR1 is SEHNR, CDR2 FQNEAQ, per germline (reference sequence). Deletions cut 7 bases from V and 4 bases from J, with 11 bases between. CDR3 in DNA: TGTGCCAGCACCGTGGACGGGAATCAGCCCCAGCATTTT. Translated: CASTVDGNQPQHF.

This clone was observed a few times. The chain carries TRBV28 and TRBJ1-2; no clear D gene. The CDR3 is made up of 13 amino acids. CDR1 is MDHEN and CDR2 is SYDVKM in the germline V gene. V lost 5 bases and J lost 8, with 15 bases in between. CDR3 bases: TGTGCCAGCAGTACCACCCCATCTGGGGGCTACACCTTC. Protein sequence: CASSTTPSGGYTF.

The chain uses TRBV6-5 and TRBJ2-7; D remains ambiguous. The V end was cut by 0 bases, the J end by 2 bases, with 11 bases between. Germline lookup yields CDR1 MNHEY and CDR2 SVGAGI. The CDR3 is made up of 15 amino acids. CDR3 in amino acids: CASSYSLHDTYEQYF. CDR3 in DNA: TGTGCCAGCAGTTACTCGTTACATGACACCTACGAGCAGTACTTC.